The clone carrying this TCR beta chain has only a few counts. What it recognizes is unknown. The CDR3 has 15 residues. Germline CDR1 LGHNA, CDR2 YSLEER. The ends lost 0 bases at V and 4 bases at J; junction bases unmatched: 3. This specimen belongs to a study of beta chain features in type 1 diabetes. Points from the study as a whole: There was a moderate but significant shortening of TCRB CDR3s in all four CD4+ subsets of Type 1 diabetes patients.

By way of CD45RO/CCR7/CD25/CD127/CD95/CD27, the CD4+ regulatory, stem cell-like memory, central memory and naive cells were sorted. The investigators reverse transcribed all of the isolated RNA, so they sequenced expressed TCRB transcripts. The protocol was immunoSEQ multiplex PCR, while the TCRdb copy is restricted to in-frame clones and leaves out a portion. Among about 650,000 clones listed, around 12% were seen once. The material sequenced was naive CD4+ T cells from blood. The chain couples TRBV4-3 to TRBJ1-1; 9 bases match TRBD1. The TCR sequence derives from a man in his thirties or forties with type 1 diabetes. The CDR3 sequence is CASSQEGTGPTEAFF. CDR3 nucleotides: TGCGCCAGCAGCCAAGAAGGGACAGGGCCCACTGAAGCTTTCTTT.